This T cell receptor beta chain was observed in a study of blood T cell repertoires in COVID-19. Across the whole study: The United States, Italy and Spain were the sources of the acute and convalescent COVID-19 samples. T cells, B-cell-depleted T cells, or PBMCs supplied cDNA or gDNA.

In the authors' methods: Reference gene primer amplification in the assay estimated nucleated cell counts. Produced via immunoSEQ multiplex PCR; TCRdb's table is partial and in-frame only. That table supplies the V and J calls and clone size; D and trimming were determined from the DNA. The data show about 130,000 clones, 80% to 85% seen once. With 7 bases removed from V and 4 bases from J, the gap between germline ends came to 14 bases. In germline, CDR1 is MNHEY, CDR2 SVGAGI. This CDR3 contains 14 residues. V is TRBV6-5 and J is TRBJ1-3; D may be TRBD1 (6 bases). Sample: peripheral blood. The source of this sequence is a woman aged 50 to 60 with acute or convalescent COVID-19. Written as DNA, the CDR3 is TGTGCCAGCAATCCCAGGGGATCCGGAAACACCATATATTTT. The encoded protein is CASNPRGSGNTIYF.